This TCR beta chain was recorded in a study of monozygotic twins with inflammatory bowel disease. Researchers ran eight separate cDNA reactions for each sample. TCRdb re-called the 5' RACE reads and gives one entry per CDR3 protein, without DNA. The data include under 200,000 distinct CDR3 sequences; the top ten clones carry over 2.5%. The CDR3 contains 17 residues. CDR1 is LGHNA and CDR2 is YNFKEQ in the germline V gene. The TCR comes from a human donor with ulcerative colitis or Crohn's disease, or a healthy co-twin of an affected twin (not recorded which). The rearrangement joins TRBV4-2 to TRBJ1-3; checking the TCRdb D call of TRBD1 is not possible without DNA. The sample comprised blood. The CDR3 loop reads CASSQELQGRSGNTIYF.